This T cell receptor beta chain derives from a study of human CD8 memory T cell subsets. UMI-labeled 5' RACE was the method by which TCR beta libraries were made. Reanalyzing the 5' RACE reads, TCRdb keeps one entry per CDR3 protein, without DNA. Across some 5,400 distinct CDR3 sequences, the top ten clones capture 36% of the sample. Germline V lookup: CDR1 MDHEN, CDR2 SYDVKM. CDR3 length: 16 residues. The RNA's source was duplicate vials of more than 130,000 sorted CD8+ T cells per subset. The chain couples TRBV28 to TRBJ2-2; TCRdb's D call, TRBD2, is unchecked because there is no DNA. Sequencing was done on a sample of CD8+ effector memory T cells (TEM) sorted from PBMCs. The subset: effector memory CD8 T cells, CCR7- CD45RO+ CD95+. This receptor was obtained from a human donor in good health. CDR3 loop: CASSFLAGGLTGELFF.